This T cell receptor beta chain was captured in a study of T cell repertoires in cytomegalovirus infection. At the level of the study: Public TCR beta signature analysis indicated the presence of both CMV infection and matching HLA type.

The trim removed 0 bases at V and 2 bases at J, leaving 5 bases unmatched. The length of the CDR3 is 16 residues. Germline loops: CDR1 MNHNY, CDR2 SVGAGI (reference sequence). General observations from the study: Within the response measured ex vivo, HLA-C-restricted CMV-specific TCR beta clonotypes were dominant.

TCRdb passed the reads through MiXCR, listing each CDR3 protein once. The sample has approximately 130,000 distinct CDR3 sequences; 20% to 30% are singletons. This clonotype was seen at least ten times. Antigen unknown. V gene TRBV6-6 combines with J gene TRBJ1-1, with 8 bases aligning to TRBD1. The sequencing sample was made of PBMCs, sequenced either directly or after in vitro stimulation (not recorded which). The receptor's source is a human donor in good health (CMV status not recorded). Some clones in this sample may be carry-over from other donors' samples. The CDR3 bases are TGTGCCAGCAGTTACTCGGGCAGGGGGCAAAACACTGAAGCTTTCTTT. It yields the protein CASSYSGRGQNTEAFF.